This T cell receptor (beta chain) was identified in a study of CD8 T cells in ankylosing spondylitis. TCRdb ran MiXCR on the 5' RACE reads and lists one entry per CDR3 protein. Of about 89,000 distinct CDR3 sequences listed, roughly 30% are singletons. The trim removed 5 bases at V and 9 bases at J, leaving 6 bases unmatched. Germline lookup yields CDR1 MNHNS and CDR2 SASEGT. The CDR3 spans 15 residues. This clonotype came up many times. The chain couples TRBV6-1 to TRBJ2-1; TRBD2 matches 14 bases. This clonotype was sampled from a male donor with ankylosing spondylitis or in good health (not recorded which). Sequencing was performed on blood, either unsorted or a sorted T cell fraction (not recorded which). The CDR3 coding sequence is TGTGCCAGCAGTCGGCCGGGACTAGCGGGAGTTGAGCAGTTCTTC. As protein: CASSRPGLAGVEQFF.